The rows below give T cell receptor beta chains drawn from one sample of a study of blood T cell repertoires in COVID-19. Assay used: immunoSEQ multiplex PCR; TCRdb lists only in-frame clones, some missing. The sample shows approximately 60,000 clones, around 83% of them seen only once. The source material was peripheral blood. These receptor sequences come from a human donor in a cohort sampled during active COVID-19. Each CDR3 is given with its conserved first and last residue. D genes are given only for firm matches. Part of the rows lack a size; the others show once, few, many or a class for expanded clones.

v_gene: TRBV9; j_gene: TRBJ1-3; abundance: .; d_gene: .; CDR3aa: CASSPRGGDAGNTIYF; CDR3nt: TGTGCCAGCAGCCCCCGAGGGGGGGATGCTGGAAACACCATATATTTT
v_gene: TRBV13; j_gene: TRBJ2-2; abundance: once; d_gene: .; CDR3aa: CASSLRRGSGELFF; CDR3nt: TGTGCCAGCAGCTTAAGGAGGGGATCCGGGGAGCTGTTTTTT
v_gene: TRBV20-1; j_gene: TRBJ2-5; abundance: .; d_gene: TRBD2; CDR3aa: CSASYASGRAGETQYF; CDR3nt: TGCAGTGCTAGTTACGCTAGCGGGAGGGCCGGGGAGACCCAGTACTTC
v_gene: TRBV19; j_gene: TRBJ1-2; abundance: few; d_gene: TRBD1; CDR3aa: CASSLNRGPQDNYGYTF; CDR3nt: TGTGCCAGTAGCCTTAACAGGGGGCCGCAGGATAACTATGGCTACACCTTC
v_gene: TRBV5-4; j_gene: TRBJ2-7; abundance: .; d_gene: TRBD1; CDR3aa: CASSLLGTGTYEQYF; CDR3nt: TGTGCCAGCAGCTTGCTCGGGACAGGGACCTACGAGCAGTACTTC
v_gene: TRBV19; j_gene: TRBJ2-7; abundance: .; d_gene: TRBD2; CDR3aa: CASSIVVGLAGNYEQYF; CDR3nt: TGTGCCAGTAGTATAGTTGTCGGACTAGCGGGGAACTACGAGCAGTACTTC
v_gene: TRBV5-4; j_gene: TRBJ2-5; abundance: once; d_gene: TRBD2; CDR3aa: CASSSGTSGIETQYF; CDR3nt: TGTGCCAGCAGCTCGGGGACTAGCGGGATAGAGACCCAGTACTTC
v_gene: TRBV4-2; j_gene: TRBJ2-7; abundance: .; d_gene: .; CDR3aa: CASSRGGWGSSYEQYF; CDR3nt: TGTGCCAGCAGCCGGGGAGGCTGGGGTAGCTCCTACGAGCAGTACTTC
v_gene: TRBV7-2; j_gene: TRBJ2-3; abundance: .; d_gene: TRBD2; CDR3aa: CASSWKLASTDTQYF; CDR3nt: TGTGCCAGCAGCTGGAAACTAGCGTCCACAGATACGCAGTATTTT
v_gene: TRBV10-3; j_gene: TRBJ2-7; abundance: .; d_gene: .; CDR3aa: CAISESDSLYEQYF; CDR3nt: TGTGCCATCAGTGAGTCGGACAGCCTCTACGAGCAGTACTTC
v_gene: TRBV10-3; j_gene: TRBJ2-1; abundance: .; d_gene: TRBD2; CDR3aa: CAINSGLAFNEQFF; CDR3nt: TGTGCCATCAACTCGGGACTAGCGTTCAATGAGCAGTTCTTC
v_gene: TRBV2; j_gene: TRBJ1-5; abundance: .; d_gene: .; CDR3aa: CASSGLQGRNQPQHF; CDR3nt: TGTGCCAGCAGTGGCCTACAGGGTCGAAATCAGCCCCAGCATTTT
v_gene: TRBV27; j_gene: TRBJ2-7; abundance: .; d_gene: TRBD2; CDR3aa: CASSLSAGGPYEQYF; CDR3nt: TGTGCCAGCAGTTTGTCAGCGGGAGGGCCCTACGAGCAGTACTTC
v_gene: TRBV18; j_gene: TRBJ1-2; abundance: .; d_gene: .; CDR3aa: CASSLRDSYGYTF; CDR3nt: TGTGCCAGCTCACTACGCGACTCCTATGGCTACACCTTC
v_gene: TRBV5-1; j_gene: TRBJ1-4; abundance: .; d_gene: .; CDR3aa: CASSGGIRLTTNEKLFF; CDR3nt: TGCGCCAGCAGCGGGGGGATCAGGCTAACAACTAATGAAAAACTGTTTTTT
v_gene: TRBV5-1; j_gene: TRBJ1-2; abundance: .; d_gene: TRBD1; CDR3aa: CASSSGQGNNYGYTF; CDR3nt: TGCGCCAGCAGCTCCGGACAGGGCAACAACTATGGCTACACCTTC
v_gene: TRBV6-6; j_gene: TRBJ2-7; abundance: few; d_gene: TRBD1; CDR3aa: CASSYPGQGLYEQYF; CDR3nt: TGTGCCAGCAGTTACCCCGGACAGGGTCTCTACGAGCAGTACTTC
v_gene: TRBV4-1; j_gene: TRBJ1-1; abundance: .; d_gene: .; CDR3aa: CASSRLQENTEAFF; CDR3nt: TGCGCCAGCAGCCGGTTACAGGAGAACACTGAAGCTTTCTTT
v_gene: TRBV9; j_gene: TRBJ1-6; abundance: few; d_gene: TRBD1; CDR3aa: CASSTGQGGNSPLHF; CDR3nt: TGTGCCAGCAGCACGGGACAGGGGGGGAATTCACCCCTCCACTTT
v_gene: TRBV7-9; j_gene: TRBJ1-1; abundance: .; d_gene: TRBD1; CDR3aa: CASSLAKTGEGDEAFF; CDR3nt: TGTGCCAGCAGCTTAGCGAAGACAGGGGAGGGCGATGAAGCTTTCTTT
v_gene: TRBV10-3; j_gene: TRBJ2-5; abundance: .; d_gene: TRBD2; CDR3aa: CAISTGTSGSGVGETQYF; CDR3nt: TGTGCCATCAGCACCGGGACTAGCGGGAGCGGGGTTGGAGAGACCCAGTACTTC
v_gene: TRBV5-4; j_gene: TRBJ1-6; abundance: .; d_gene: .; CDR3aa: CASSARRGVSYNSPLHF; CDR3nt: TGTGCCAGCAGCGCGAGGCGGGGGGTTTCCTATAATTCACCCCTCCACTTT
v_gene: TRBV7-9; j_gene: TRBJ1-6; abundance: few; d_gene: TRBD1; CDR3aa: CASSSRQGENSPLHF; CDR3nt: TGTGCCAGCAGCTCCCGACAGGGGGAAAATTCACCCCTCCACTTT
v_gene: TRBV7-8; j_gene: TRBJ2-7; abundance: .; d_gene: .; CDR3aa: CASSLGATSSYEQYF; CDR3nt: TGTGCCAGCAGCTTAGGTGCGACTAGCTCCTACGAGCAGTACTTC
v_gene: TRBV5-1; j_gene: TRBJ2-1; abundance: .; d_gene: TRBD2; CDR3aa: CASSLAQLAGGLNEQFF; CDR3nt: TGCGCCAGCAGCTTGGCCCAACTAGCGGGGGGGTTGAATGAGCAGTTCTTC
v_gene: TRBV19; j_gene: TRBJ1-1; abundance: .; d_gene: .; CDR3aa: CASSIWWTEKNTEAFF; CDR3nt: TGTGCCAGTAGTATATGGTGGACAGAGAAGAACACTGAAGCTTTCTTT
v_gene: TRBV10-2; j_gene: TRBJ1-5; abundance: few; d_gene: TRBD1; CDR3aa: CASSEGTGGSQPQHF; CDR3nt: TGCGCCAGCAGTGAAGGCACAGGGGGATCTCAGCCCCAGCATTTT
v_gene: TRBV6-5; j_gene: TRBJ2-5; abundance: .; d_gene: .; CDR3aa: CASSLDSLVQETQYF; CDR3nt: TGTGCCAGCAGTTTGGACTCCCTGGTCCAAGAGACCCAGTACTTC
v_gene: TRBV11-2; j_gene: TRBJ2-2; abundance: .; d_gene: TRBD2; CDR3aa: CASSLMAGVSTGELFF; CDR3nt: TGTGCCAGCAGCTTGATGGCGGGAGTTAGCACCGGGGAGCTGTTTTTT
v_gene: TRBV4-2; j_gene: TRBJ1-1; abundance: .; d_gene: TRBD1; CDR3aa: CASSQDGTGGTEAFF; CDR3nt: TGTGCCAGCAGCCAAGACGGGACAGGGGGCACTGAAGCTTTCTTT
v_gene: TRBV2; j_gene: TRBJ2-4; abundance: .; d_gene: TRBD1; CDR3aa: CASRDSLNIQYF; CDR3nt: TGTGCCAGCCGGGACAGTCTAAACATTCAGTACTTC
v_gene: TRBV27; j_gene: TRBJ2-1; abundance: .; d_gene: .; CDR3aa: CASSFIRDRNEQFF; CDR3nt: TGTGCCAGCAGTTTCATCCGGGATCGCAATGAGCAGTTCTTC
v_gene: TRBV2; j_gene: TRBJ2-7; abundance: few; d_gene: TRBD2; CDR3aa: CASTLAEAYEQYF; CDR3nt: TGTGCCAGCACGCTAGCGGAGGCCTACGAGCAGTACTTC
v_gene: TRBV4-2; j_gene: TRBJ2-2; abundance: .; d_gene: TRBD2; CDR3aa: CASSQDSGGGGELFF; CDR3nt: TGTGCCAGCAGCCAAGATAGCGGGGGGGGCGGGGAGCTGTTTTTT
v_gene: TRBV11-2; j_gene: TRBJ1-1; abundance: few; d_gene: .; CDR3aa: CASSLGWRPLAAFF; CDR3nt: TGTGCCAGCAGCTTAGGTTGGCGGCCCCTGGCAGCTTTCTTT
v_gene: TRBV5-4; j_gene: TRBJ1-1; abundance: few; d_gene: .; CDR3aa: CASSLDRATEAFF; CDR3nt: TGTGCCAGCAGCTTGGACAGGGCCACTGAAGCTTTCTTT
v_gene: TRBV21-1; j_gene: TRBJ1-4; abundance: .; d_gene: .; CDR3aa: CASTIDGDCEKLFF; CDR3nt: TGTGCCAGCACCATAGACGGGGATTGTGAAAAACTGTTTTTT
v_gene: TRBV18; j_gene: TRBJ2-7; abundance: .; d_gene: .; CDR3aa: CASSLQGGEEQYF; CDR3nt: TGTGCCAGCTCCCTGCAGGGCGGTGAGGAGCAGTACTTC
v_gene: TRBV7-9; j_gene: TRBJ1-2; abundance: .; d_gene: .; CDR3aa: CAIDLPGRTNYGYTF; CDR3nt: TGTGCCATCGATCTGCCAGGGCGGACTAACTATGGCTACACCTTC
v_gene: TRBV19; j_gene: TRBJ1-2; abundance: .; d_gene: .; CDR3aa: CASSIGQVYGYTF; CDR3nt: TGTGCCAGTAGTATAGGGCAGGTCTATGGCTACACCTTC
v_gene: TRBV7-7; j_gene: TRBJ2-7; abundance: few; d_gene: TRBD2; CDR3aa: CASTSLRLAGGLSYEQYF; CDR3nt: TGTGCTAGCACCTCACTCCGGTTAGCGGGAGGGCTCTCCTACGAGCAGTACTTC